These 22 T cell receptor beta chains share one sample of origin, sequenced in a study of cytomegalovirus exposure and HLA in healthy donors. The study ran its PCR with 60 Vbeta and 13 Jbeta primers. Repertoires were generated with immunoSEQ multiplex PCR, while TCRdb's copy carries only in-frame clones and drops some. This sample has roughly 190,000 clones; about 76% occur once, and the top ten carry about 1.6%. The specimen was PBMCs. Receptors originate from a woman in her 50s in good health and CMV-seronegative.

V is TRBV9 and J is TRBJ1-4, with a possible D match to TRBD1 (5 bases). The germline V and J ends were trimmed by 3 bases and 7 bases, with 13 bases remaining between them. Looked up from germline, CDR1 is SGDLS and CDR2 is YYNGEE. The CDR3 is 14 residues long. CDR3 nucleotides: TGTGCCAGCAGCGCCCAGGGTGTCGGTGAAAAACTGTTTTTT. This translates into CASSAQGVGEKLFF.

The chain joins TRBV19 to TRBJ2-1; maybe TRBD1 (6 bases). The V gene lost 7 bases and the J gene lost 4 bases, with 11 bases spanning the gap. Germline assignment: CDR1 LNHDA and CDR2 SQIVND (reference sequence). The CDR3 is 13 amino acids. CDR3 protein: CASNPQGYNEQFF. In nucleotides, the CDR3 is TGTGCCAGTAACCCGCAGGGGTACAATGAGCAGTTCTTC.

The CDR3: CASSPTGGIYGYTF. Written as DNA, the CDR3 is TGTGCCAGCAGTCCGACAGGGGGGATCTATGGCTACACCTTC. The J gene is TRBJ1-2, the V gene TRBV4-2; 9 bases are a match to TRBD1. This CDR3 contains 14 residues. V shed 6 bases and J 4 bases; nucleotides not matched to a gene: 6. Germline V lookup: CDR1 LGHNA, CDR2 YNFKEQ.

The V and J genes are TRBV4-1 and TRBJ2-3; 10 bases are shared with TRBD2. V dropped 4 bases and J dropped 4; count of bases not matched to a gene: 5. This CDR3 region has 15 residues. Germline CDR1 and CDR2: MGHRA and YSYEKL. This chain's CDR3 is CASSPSGRWSDTQYF. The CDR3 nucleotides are TGCGCCAGCAGCCCTAGCGGGAGATGGTCAGATACGCAGTATTTT.

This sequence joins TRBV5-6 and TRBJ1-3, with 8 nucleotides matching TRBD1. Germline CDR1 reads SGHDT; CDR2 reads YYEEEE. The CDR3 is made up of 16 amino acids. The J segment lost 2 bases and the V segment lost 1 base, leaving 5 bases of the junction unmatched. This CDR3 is CASSLLQGAAGNTIYF. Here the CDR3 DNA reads TGTGCCAGCAGCTTGCTTCAGGGGGCCGCTGGAAACACCATATATTTT. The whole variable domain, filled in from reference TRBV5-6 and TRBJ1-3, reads DAGVTQSPTHLIKTRGQQVTLRCSPKSGHDTVSWYQQALGQGPQFIFQYYEEEERQRGNFPDRFSGHQFPNYSSELNVNALLLGDSALYLCASSLLQGAAGNTIYFGEGSWLTVV.

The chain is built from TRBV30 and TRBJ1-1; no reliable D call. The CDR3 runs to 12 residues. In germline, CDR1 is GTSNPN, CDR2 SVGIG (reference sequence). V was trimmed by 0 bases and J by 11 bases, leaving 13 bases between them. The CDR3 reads CAWSVLTSQAFF. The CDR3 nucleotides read TGTGCCTGGAGTGTACTTACTAGTCAGGCTTTCTTT.

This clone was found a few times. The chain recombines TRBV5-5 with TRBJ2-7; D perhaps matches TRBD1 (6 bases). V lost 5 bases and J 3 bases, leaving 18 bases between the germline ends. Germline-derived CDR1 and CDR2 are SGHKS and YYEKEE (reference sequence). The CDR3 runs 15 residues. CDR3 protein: CASSTGTDDIYEQYF. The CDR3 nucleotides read TGTGCCAGCAGTACAGGGACGGACGATATCTACGAGCAGTACTTC.

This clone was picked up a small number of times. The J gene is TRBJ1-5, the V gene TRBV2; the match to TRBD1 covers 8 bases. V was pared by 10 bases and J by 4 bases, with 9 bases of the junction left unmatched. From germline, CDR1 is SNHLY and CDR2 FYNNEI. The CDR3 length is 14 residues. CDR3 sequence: CATRTGWGNQPQHF. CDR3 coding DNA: TGTGCCACCCGGACAGGGTGGGGAAATCAGCCCCAGCATTTT.

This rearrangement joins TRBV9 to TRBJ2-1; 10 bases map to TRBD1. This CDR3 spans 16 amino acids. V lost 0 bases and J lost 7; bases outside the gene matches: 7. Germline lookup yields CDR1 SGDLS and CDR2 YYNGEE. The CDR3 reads CASSVAQGQGWNEQFF. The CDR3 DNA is TGTGCCAGCAGCGTAGCCCAGGGACAGGGGTGGAATGAGCAGTTCTTC.

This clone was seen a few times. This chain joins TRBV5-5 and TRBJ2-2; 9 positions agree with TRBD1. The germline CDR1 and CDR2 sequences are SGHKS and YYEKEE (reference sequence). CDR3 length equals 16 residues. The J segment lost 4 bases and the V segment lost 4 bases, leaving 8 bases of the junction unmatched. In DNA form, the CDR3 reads TGTGCCAGCAGCCGAGCAGGACAGGGGATCACCGGGGAGCTGTTTTTT. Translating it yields CASSRAGQGITGELFF.

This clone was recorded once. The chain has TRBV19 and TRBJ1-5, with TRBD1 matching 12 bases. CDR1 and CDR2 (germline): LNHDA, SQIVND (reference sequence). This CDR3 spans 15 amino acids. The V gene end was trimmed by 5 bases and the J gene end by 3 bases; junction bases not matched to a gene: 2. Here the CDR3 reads CASSWDRGPNQPQHF. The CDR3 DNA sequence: TGTGCCAGTAGTTGGGACAGGGGGCCCAATCAGCCCCAGCATTTT.

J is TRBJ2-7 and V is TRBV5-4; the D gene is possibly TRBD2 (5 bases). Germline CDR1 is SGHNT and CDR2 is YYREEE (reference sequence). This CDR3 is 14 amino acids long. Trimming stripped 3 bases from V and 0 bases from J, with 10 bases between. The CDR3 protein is CASSSNRDSYEQYF. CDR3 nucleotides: TGTGCCAGCAGCTCGAACCGGGACTCCTACGAGCAGTACTTC. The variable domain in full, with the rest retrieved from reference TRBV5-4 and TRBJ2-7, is ETGVTQSPTHLIKTRGQQVTLRCSSQSGHNTVSWYQQALGQGPQFIFQYYREEENGRGNFPPRFSGLQFPNYSSELNVNALELDDSALYLCASSSNRDSYEQYFGPGTRLTVT.

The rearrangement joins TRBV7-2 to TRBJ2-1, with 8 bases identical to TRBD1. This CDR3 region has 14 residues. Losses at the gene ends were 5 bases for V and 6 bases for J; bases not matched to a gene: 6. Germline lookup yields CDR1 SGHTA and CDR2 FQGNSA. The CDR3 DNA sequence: TGTGCCAGCAGCAAAGCCGGGACAGGCAATGAGCAGTTCTTC. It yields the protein CASSKAGTGNEQFF.

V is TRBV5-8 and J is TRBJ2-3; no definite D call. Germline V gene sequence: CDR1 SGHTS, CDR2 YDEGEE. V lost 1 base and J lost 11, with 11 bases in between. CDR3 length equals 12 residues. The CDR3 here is CASSLRNYKQYF. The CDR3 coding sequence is TGTGCCAGCAGCTTGAGAAACTATAAGCAGTATTTT.

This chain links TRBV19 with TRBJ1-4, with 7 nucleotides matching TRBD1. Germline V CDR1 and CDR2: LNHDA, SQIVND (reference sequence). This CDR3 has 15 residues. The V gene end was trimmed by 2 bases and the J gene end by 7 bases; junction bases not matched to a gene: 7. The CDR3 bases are TGTGCCAGTAGTATATCGGCAGGGGGTTTTGAAAAACTGTTTTTT. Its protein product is CASSISAGGFEKLFF.

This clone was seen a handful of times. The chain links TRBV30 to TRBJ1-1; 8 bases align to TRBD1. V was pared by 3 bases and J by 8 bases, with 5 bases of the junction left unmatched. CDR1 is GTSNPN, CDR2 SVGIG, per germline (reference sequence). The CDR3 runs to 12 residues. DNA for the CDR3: TGTGCCTGGAGGGGGCGGGACAGGGAAGCTTTCTTT. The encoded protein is CAWRGRDREAFF. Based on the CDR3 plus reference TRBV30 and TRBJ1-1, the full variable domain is SQTIHQWPATLVQPVGSPLSLECTVEGTSNPNLYWYRQAAGRGLQLLFYSVGIGQISSEVPQNLSASRPQDRQFILSSKKLLLSDSGFYLCAWRGRDREAFFGQGTRLTVV.

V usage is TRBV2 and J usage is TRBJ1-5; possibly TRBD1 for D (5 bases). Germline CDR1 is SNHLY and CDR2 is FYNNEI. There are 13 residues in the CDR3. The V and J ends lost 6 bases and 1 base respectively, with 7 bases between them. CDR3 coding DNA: TGTGCCAGCAGGGCAGGGAGCAATCAGCCCCAGCATTTT. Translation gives CASRAGSNQPQHF.

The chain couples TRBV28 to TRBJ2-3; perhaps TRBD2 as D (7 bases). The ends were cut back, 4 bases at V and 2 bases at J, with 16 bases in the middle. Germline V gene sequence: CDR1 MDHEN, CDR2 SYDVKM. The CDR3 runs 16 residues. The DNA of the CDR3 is TGTGCCAGCAGTTCCGGGGGGCTAGCGGACACAGATACGCAGTATTTT. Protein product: CASSSGGLADTDTQYF.

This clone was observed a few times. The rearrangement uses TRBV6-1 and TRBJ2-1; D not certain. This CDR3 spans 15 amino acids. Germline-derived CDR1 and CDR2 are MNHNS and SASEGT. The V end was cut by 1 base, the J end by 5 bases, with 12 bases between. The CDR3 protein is CASSEGPSPNNEQFF. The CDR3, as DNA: TGTGCCAGCAGTGAAGGGCCTAGTCCAAACAATGAGCAGTTCTTC.

The CDR3 reads CASRPSGVGTEAFF. Here the CDR3 DNA reads TGTGCCAGCAGACCCTCAGGGGTAGGGACTGAAGCTTTCTTT. The chain joins TRBV6-1 to TRBJ1-1; perhaps TRBD1 as D (6 bases). The CDR3 spans 14 residues. The germline V and J ends were trimmed by 6 bases and 5 bases, with 16 bases remaining between them. CDR1 is MNHNS, CDR2 SASEGT, per germline.

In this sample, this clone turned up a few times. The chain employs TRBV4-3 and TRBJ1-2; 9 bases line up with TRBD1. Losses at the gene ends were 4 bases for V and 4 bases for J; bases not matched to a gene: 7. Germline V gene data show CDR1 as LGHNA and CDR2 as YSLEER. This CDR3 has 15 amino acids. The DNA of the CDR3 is TGCGCCAGCAGCCCGGCCGGGACAGGGTTCTATGGCTACACCTTC. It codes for CASSPAGTGFYGYTF.

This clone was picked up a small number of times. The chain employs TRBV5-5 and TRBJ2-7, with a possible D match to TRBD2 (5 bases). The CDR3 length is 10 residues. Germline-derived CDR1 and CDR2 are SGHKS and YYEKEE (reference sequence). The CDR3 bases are TGTGCCAGCAGCTTGCGTCGGCGGAGGGTC. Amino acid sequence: CASSLRRRRV.